Only a few counts were recorded for the clone carrying this TCR beta chain. Its antigen is not identified. A much larger clone differs from this one at a single base, so this may be a read error. From RNA transcripts, TCR beta CDR3 regions were amplified. When the TCR CDR3 underwent first-round RT-PCR, the HTBI primer set was used. TCRdb independently ran MiXCR on the multiplex PCR reads; one entry per CDR3 protein. The sample has about 510,000 distinct CDR3 sequences; approximately 15% are singletons. The data were taken from a study of T cells in Graves' hyperthyroidism and ophthalmopathy. Study outcomes and limitations: In blood, most of the thyroid clonotypes expanded above 0.001 were also present.

Uncontrolled infection, other autoimmune disease, pregnancy or lactation led to exclusion. Diagnostic decisions used clinical symptoms, serum thyroxine and TRAb, thyroid ultrasound and orbital computed tomography. Fresh peripheral blood, around 10 ml, yielded the PBMCs. The sequence was obtained from a woman in her forties with Graves' hyperthyroidism. Sequencing used blood.

CDR3 sequence (DNA): TGTGCCAGCAGCGTAGGGCAGGACCCGCCGAACACTGAAGCTTTCTTT. Protein sequence: CASSVGQDPPNTEAFF. J is TRBJ1-1 and V is TRBV9; D not certain. Trimming stripped 0 bases from V and 1 base from J, with 13 bases between. This CDR3 contains 16 residues. Germline values: CDR1 SGDLS, CDR2 YYNGEE.